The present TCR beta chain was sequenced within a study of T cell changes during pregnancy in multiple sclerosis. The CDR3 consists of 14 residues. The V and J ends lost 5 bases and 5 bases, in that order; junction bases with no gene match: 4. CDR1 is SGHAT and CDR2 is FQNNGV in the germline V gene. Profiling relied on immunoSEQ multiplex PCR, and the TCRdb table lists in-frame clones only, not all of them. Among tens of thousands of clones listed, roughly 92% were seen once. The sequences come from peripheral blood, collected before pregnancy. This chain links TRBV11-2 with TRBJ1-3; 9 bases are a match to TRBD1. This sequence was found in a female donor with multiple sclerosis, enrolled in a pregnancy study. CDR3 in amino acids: CASSRTGGRNTIYF. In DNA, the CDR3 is TGTGCCAGCAGCCGTACAGGGGGCAGAAACACCATATATTTT.